The clone carrying this T cell receptor (beta chain) has only one observation. Enrollment of patients from Seattle took place during active infection, with longitudinal follow-up. The data derive from a study of blood T cell repertoires in COVID-19. Study information: Samples taken during acute and convalescent COVID-19 were collected in the United States, Italy and Spain. Sources were T cells, B-cell-depleted T cells, or PBMCs; the material itself was cDNA or gDNA.

The CDR3 totals 14 residues. CDR1 and CDR2 from the germline V gene are LGHDT and YNNKEL (reference sequence). V dropped 4 bases and J dropped 7 bases, with 16 bases sitting between them. As originally analysed: The assay estimated nucleated cells by amplifying reference gene primers. Sequencing used immunoSEQ multiplex PCR; TCRdb keeps in-frame clones, though not all of them. The DNA gave D and trimming, while V, J and clone size come from that table. Here the sample spans hundreds of thousands of clones, about 84% being singletons. Sequencing was done on a sample of peripheral blood. The chain joins TRBV3-1 (or the pseudogene TRBV3-2) to TRBJ1-2, with no clear D. The sequence was obtained from a woman older than 75 with COVID-19, enrolled during active disease. The CDR3 loop reads CASSPTQSGSGYTF. The CDR3 DNA reads TGTGCCAGCAGCCCAACTCAGTCGGGGTCTGGCTACACCTTC.